This passage covers 26 T cell receptor beta chains from one sample sequenced in a study of OX40 agonist ivuxolimab in advanced cancers. Assay used: immunoSEQ multiplex PCR; TCRdb lists only in-frame clones, some missing. The data contain tens of thousands of clones, 85% to 90% of them seen just once; the ten biggest clones take up 0.85% to 1%. The sample here was CD4+ or CD8+ T cells sorted from blood, taken in a trial of the OX40 agonist ivuxolimab. These receptors came from an adult with an advanced solid tumor such as melanoma, head and neck, liver or kidney cancer.

The chain carries TRBV2 and TRBJ2-5; 12 bases align to TRBD2. Germline-derived CDR1 and CDR2 are SNHLY and FYNNEI. CDR3 length: 14 amino acids. V lost 9 bases and J lost 5; bases outside the gene matches: 7. In DNA, the CDR3 is TGTGCCAGATCTAGCGGGAGGGCCCACGAGACCCAGTACTTC. The encoded protein is CARSSGRAHETQYF.

The chain uses TRBV11-2 and TRBJ2-5; the D is unclear. Trimming removed 1 base from V and 5 bases from J, with 17 bases in between. Germline V gene data show CDR1 as SGHAT and CDR2 as FQNNGV. CDR3 length: 16 residues. CDR3: CASSLGGIHTAETQYF. The CDR3 region has the DNA TGTGCCAGCAGCTTAGGGGGAATCCACACAGCGGAGACCCAGTACTTC.

The gene calls are TRBV2 and TRBJ2-7; no definite D call. CDR1 and CDR2 from the germline V gene are SNHLY and FYNNEI. V was shortened by 1 base and J by 3 bases, with 7 bases between the two germline ends. This CDR3 spans 13 amino acids. This CDR3 is CASSEGEDYEQYF. CDR3 sequence (DNA): TGTGCCAGCAGTGAAGGGGAAGACTACGAGCAGTACTTC.

The chain joins TRBV28 to TRBJ1-6, with D possibly matching TRBD1 (5 bases). From germline, CDR1 is MDHEN and CDR2 SYDVKM. V lost 8 bases, J lost 8 bases, and 13 bases lay in between. The CDR3 spans 13 residues. The CDR3 region is CASGQGSYSPLHF. CDR3 nucleotide sequence: TGTGCCAGCGGGCAGGGTAGCTATTCACCCCTCCACTTT. The full variable domain, completed using reference TRBV28 and TRBJ1-6, is DVKVTQSSRYLVKRTGEKVFLECVQDMDHENMFWYRQDPGLGLRLIYFSYDVKMKEKGDIPEGYSVSREKKERFSLILESASTNQTSMYLCASGQGSYSPLHFGNGTRLTVT.

This clone showed up just a few times. The gene calls are TRBV6-1 and TRBJ2-1, with unresolved D. V lost 0 bases and J lost 0, with 15 bases in between. The CDR3 totals 18 residues. Germline loops: CDR1 MNHNS, CDR2 SASEGT. In DNA, the CDR3 is TGTGCCAGCAGTGAAGCGGAACGCCGCCGAAGCTCCTACAATGAGCAGTTCTTC. Translating it yields CASSEAERRRSSYNEQFF.

The chain employs TRBV6-1 and TRBJ2-7, with D perhaps TRBD1 (6 bases). Deletions cut 2 bases from V and 1 base from J, with 15 bases between. Germline V gives CDR1 MNHNS, CDR2 SASEGT. The CDR3 totals 16 residues. CDR3 DNA sequence: TGTGCCAGCAGTGAACTCGGGACACCCCAGTCCTACGAGCAGTACTTC. This encodes CASSELGTPQSYEQYF.

The chain carries TRBV5-1 and TRBJ1-5; no reliable D call. Germline CDR1 and CDR2: SGHRS and YFSETQ. The CDR3 is 15 residues long. V was cut by 0 bases and J by 0 bases, with 7 bases left in between. The CDR3 nucleotides are TGCGCCAGCAGCTTGGACAGCCATAGCAATCAGCCCCAGCATTTT. This gives the protein CASSLDSHSNQPQHF.

The V call is TRBV5-4, the J call TRBJ1-2; D gene uncertain. The CDR3 has 15 amino acids. V lost 6 bases and J lost 4, with 19 bases in between. The V gene's germline CDR1 is SGHNT and CDR2 YYREEE (reference sequence). The CDR3 sequence is CASTTSGRETYGYTF. CDR3 in DNA: TGTGCCAGCACCACATCAGGACGGGAAACCTATGGCTACACCTTC.

The chain uses TRBV2 and TRBJ1-5; D is possibly TRBD1 (5 bases). The CDR3 is 14 amino acids. CDR1 and CDR2 (germline): SNHLY, FYNNEI. Trimming cost V 2 bases and J 7 bases, with 12 bases left between them. The CDR3 region has the DNA TGTGCCAGCAGTGAACAGGGAAGAGGGCAGCCCCAGCATTTT. This sequence encodes CASSEQGRGQPQHF.

The chain combines TRBV11-2 with TRBJ2-7; 14 bases line up with TRBD2. The germline gives CDR1 SGHAT, CDR2 FQNNGV. The J segment lost 1 base and the V segment lost 3 bases, leaving 8 bases of the junction unmatched. The CDR3 sequence is 18 residues long. The chain's CDR3 is CASSFGLAGGKGSYEQYF. CDR3 nucleotides: TGTGCCAGCAGCTTCGGACTAGCGGGAGGAAAGGGATCCTACGAGCAGTACTTC.

V usage is TRBV5-6 and J usage is TRBJ1-3, with D uncertain. V lost 0 bases and J lost 0, with 7 bases in between. This CDR3 has 15 amino acids. Germline assignment: CDR1 SGHDT and CDR2 YYEEEE. The CDR3 loop is CASSLEGLSGNTIYF. The CDR3 DNA is TGTGCCAGCAGCTTGGAAGGGCTCTCTGGAAACACCATATATTTT.

This chain connects TRBV7-3 to TRBJ2-7, with TRBD1 as a possible D gene (6 bases). This CDR3 has 13 residues. Trimming removed 5 bases from V and 8 bases from J, with 16 bases in between. The germline V gene has CDR1 SGHTA and CDR2 FQGTGA. The CDR3 DNA follows: TGTGCCAGCAGCAATATCCAGGGGACGCAGCAGTACTTC. Translating gives CASSNIQGTQQYF.

This chain links TRBV18 with TRBJ2-1, with 7 bases fitting TRBD1. The V and J ends lost 3 bases and 9 bases, in that order; junction bases with no gene match: 8. This CDR3 comprises 14 residues. CDR1 is KGHSH and CDR2 is LQKENI in the germline V gene. The CDR3, as DNA: TGTGCCAGCTCACCTAGACAGGGCCTTATTGAGCAGTTCTTC. As protein: CASSPRQGLIEQFF.

This clone was observed a few times. The chain carries TRBV28 and TRBJ1-1; D is ambiguous. Germline V lookup: CDR1 MDHEN, CDR2 SYDVKM. This CDR3 is 14 amino acids long. The V end was cut by 3 bases, the J end by 0 bases, with 8 bases between. The CDR3 here is CASSFSSMNTEAFF. Here the CDR3 DNA reads TGTGCCAGCAGTTTTTCCTCAATGAACACTGAAGCTTTCTTT.

This clone was counted a single time. CDR3 coding DNA: TGTGCCAGCAGCTTGGCCGGGAGAGACATTCAGTACTTC. Its protein product is CASSLAGRDIQYF. The rearrangement uses TRBV5-5 and TRBJ2-4; possible D gene TRBD2, 6 bases. The CDR3 has 13 amino acids. The V gene's germline CDR1 is SGHKS and CDR2 YYEKEE (reference sequence). The V end was cut by 0 bases, the J end by 8 bases, with 9 bases between. Based on the CDR3 plus reference TRBV5-5 and TRBJ2-4, the full variable domain is DAGVTQSPTHLIKTRGQQVTLRCSPISGHKSVSWYQQVLGQGPQFIFQYYEKEERGRGNFPDRFSARQFPNYSSELNVNALLLGDSALYLCASSLAGRDIQYFGAGTRLSVL.

For this clone: Other DNA sequences within the sample encode an identical CDR3. This chain uses TRBV18 with TRBJ1-1; D is undetermined. Germline CDR1 KGHSH, CDR2 LQKENI. The CDR3 totals 13 residues. The V end lost 2 bases, the J end lost 0 bases, and 4 bases lay between the germline ends. CDR3: CASSPGLNTEAFF. In DNA form, the CDR3 reads TGTGCCAGCTCACCAGGACTGAACACTGAAGCTTTCTTT.

The J gene is TRBJ2-2, the V gene TRBV5-1; D perhaps matches TRBD2 (5 bases). The CDR3 covers 16 residues. V lost 4 bases and J lost 1, with 14 bases in between. The V gene's germline CDR1 is SGHRS and CDR2 YFSETQ. CDR3 DNA: TGCGCCAGCAGCCCTACGGGAATTCGGAACACCGGGGAGCTGTTTTTT. Encoded protein: CASSPTGIRNTGELFF.

The gene calls are TRBV19 and TRBJ2-2, with D unclear. The V gene lost 8 bases and the J gene lost 1 base, with 8 bases spanning the gap. The V gene's germline CDR1 is LNHDA and CDR2 SQIVND (reference sequence). The CDR3 runs to 13 residues. The CDR3 DNA is TGTGCCAGTTCCCAGCGGAACACCGGGGAGCTGTTTTTT. Translating it yields CASSQRNTGELFF.

The V and J genes are TRBV10-3 and TRBJ1-3; D remains ambiguous. V was pared by 0 bases and J by 1 base, with 4 bases between. The CDR3 is 14 residues long. Germline-derived CDR1 and CDR2 are ENHRY and SYGVKD. The CDR3 DNA reads TGTGCCATCAGTGAGTCGAGATCTGGAAACACCATATATTTT. It codes for CAISESRSGNTIYF.

The V and J genes are TRBV10-3 and TRBJ2-1; D might be TRBD2 (6 bases). The CDR3 extends over 11 amino acids. Looked up from germline, CDR1 is ENHRY and CDR2 is SYGVKD. V was pared by 9 bases and J by 5 bases, with 8 bases between. The CDR3 nucleotides read TGTGCCATTCGGGAGAACAATGAGCAGTTCTTC. Its protein product is CAIRENNEQFF.

This clone came up once. The V call is TRBV5-5, the J call TRBJ1-2; D not resolved. Trimming pared 6 bases from V and 7 bases from J, leaving 19 bases between. Per the germline V gene, CDR1 is SGHKS and CDR2 is YYEKEE (reference sequence). The CDR3 is made up of 14 amino acids. This CDR3 is CASTLIPTTGGYTF. As DNA, the CDR3 is TGTGCCAGCACCCTTATCCCAACGACGGGTGGCTACACCTTC.

This clone was observed once. The V and J genes are TRBV5-4 and TRBJ1-2; perhaps TRBD1 as D (5 bases). CDR1 SGHNT and CDR2 YYREEE come from the germline V gene (reference sequence). The CDR3 length is 14 residues. V lost 1 base, J lost 4 bases, and 11 bases lay in between. CDR3 in amino acids: CASSLRGEGYGYTF. CDR3 DNA sequence: TGTGCCAGCAGCTTGCGGGGGGAAGGCTATGGCTACACCTTC.

The V call is TRBV21-1, the J call TRBJ1-3; whether TRBD1, the table's D call, matches the DNA was not checked. TRBV21-1 is annotated as a pseudogene. This CDR3 spans 13 amino acids. The CDR3 sequence: CASSNRAGNTIYF. The DNA for the CDR3 is TGTGCCAGCAGCAACAGGGCGGGAAACACCATATATTTT.

This chain joins TRBV28 and TRBJ2-5; 8 bases align to TRBD1. CDR1 and CDR2 (germline): MDHEN, SYDVKM. This CDR3 is 16 amino acids long. V lost 6 bases to trimming and J lost 5 bases; unmatched junction nucleotides: 14. The CDR3 loop reads CASSPAGTGAFETQYF. As DNA, the CDR3 is TGTGCCAGCAGCCCTGCGGGGACAGGAGCATTTGAGACCCAGTACTTC.

In this sample, this clone turned up once. This chain uses TRBV5-4 with TRBJ2-1; no reliable D call. The CDR3 has 11 amino acids. The V gene's germline CDR1 is SGHNT and CDR2 YYREEE (reference sequence). Deletions cut 4 bases from V and 7 bases from J, with 6 bases between. CDR3 nucleotide sequence: TGTGCCAGCAGCCTTAGGAATGAGCAGTTCTTC. Protein product: CASSLRNEQFF.

The chain is built from TRBV14 and TRBJ1-2; 8 nucleotides match TRBD1. Germline V CDR1 and CDR2: SGHDN, FVKESK. Losses at the gene ends were 2 bases for V and 6 bases for J; bases not matched to a gene: 8. The CDR3 has 15 amino acids. The CDR3: CASSQQGAKWDGYTF. The CDR3 DNA follows: TGTGCCAGCAGCCAACAGGGGGCCAAATGGGATGGCTACACCTTC.